This T cell receptor (beta chain) was identified in a study of T-cell reconstitution after alpha-beta-depleted transplantation in children. This clonotype has at least ten counts. Unique molecular identifiers were incorporated into the prepared TCRbeta library. TCRdb recomputed calls from the PCR reads with MiXCR, one row per CDR3 protein. The sample yields roughly 500,000 distinct CDR3 sequences, about 18% seen once. Trimming shortened V by 0 bases and J by 6 bases, and 15 bases separated the two germline ends. This CDR3 comprises 15 residues. Germline lookup yields CDR1 SGHRS and CDR2 YFSETQ. This chain joins TRBV5-1 and TRBJ1-1; D is possibly TRBD1 (6 bases). The material sequenced was PBMCs from the stem cell graft donor, taken from the stem cell graft. The clonotype was recovered from a human donor who donated a stem cell graft to a child with acute lymphoblastic leukemia. The CDR3 here is CASSLAGGAQSEAFF. Here the CDR3 DNA reads TGCGCCAGCAGCTTGGCCGGGGGGGCGCAATCTGAAGCTTTCTTT.